This T cell receptor (beta chain) was sequenced in a study of CD8 T cells in ankylosing spondylitis. This clonotype was observed at least ten times. Its antigen is currently unknown. Overall study findings and caveats: Earlier literature documents some of the motif variants in reactive arthritis synovial fluid and blood. A TCR beta motif made of fewer than ten highly homologous variants seemed typical of ankylosing spondylitis blood. Disease-linked clones reportedly showed significant enrichment in matched ankylosing spondylitis synovial fluid.

Quantitative 5'-RACE with molecular barcodes was used to make the TCR beta libraries. Each CDR3 protein gets one entry after TCRdb re-called the 5' RACE reads with MiXCR. Here the sample spans 150,000 to 200,000 distinct CDR3 sequences, roughly 20% being singletons. Sequences were obtained from blood, either unsorted or a sorted T cell fraction (not recorded which). This receptor was identified in a male donor aged 10-35 years with ankylosing spondylitis or in good health (not recorded which).

CDR3 nucleotide sequence: TGCAGTGCTAGGGTTTGGCGGCCTGGGACCTACGAGCAGTACTTC. Translation: CSARVWRPGTYEQYF. V is TRBV20-1 and J is TRBJ2-7; D uncertain. Between the trimmed V and J ends, which lost 3 bases and 2 bases, there was a span of 17 bases. The CDR3 is 15 residues long. The germline V gene encodes CDR1 DFQATT and CDR2 SNEGSKA (reference sequence).